One and the same sample provided the 29 T cell receptor beta chains below, sequenced in a study of beta chain features in type 1 diabetes. The study reverse transcribed the entire isolated RNA, so it sequenced expressed TCRB transcripts. Libraries were prepared by immunoSEQ multiplex PCR; TCRdb keeps only in-frame clonotypes and omits some of them. The data contain about 370,000 clones, over 12% of them seen just once; the ten biggest clones take up 0.019%. Sequenced input: naive CD4+ T cells from blood. The source of these receptors is a woman aged 18 to 35 in good health.

The V and J genes are TRBV29-1 and TRBJ2-1, with unresolved D. Germline-derived CDR1 and CDR2 are SQVTM and ANQGSEA. The V end was cut by 8 bases, the J end by 4 bases, with 9 bases between. CDR3 length: 11 residues. CDR3 sequence reads: CSPSRYNEQFF. The CDR3 DNA follows: TGCAGCCCCTCCCGGTACAATGAGCAGTTCTTC.

This chain uses TRBV6-6 with TRBJ1-2, with D possibly TRBD1 on 6 matching bases. Germline V gene lookup returns CDR1 MNHNY and CDR2 SVGAGI (reference sequence). Deletions cut 9 bases from V and 2 bases from J, with 10 bases between. CDR3 length: 12 residues. CDR3 DNA sequence: TGTGCCAGACAGGGAACGAACTATGGCTACACCTTC. Amino acids: CARQGTNYGYTF.

This rearrangement joins TRBV14 to TRBJ2-5; no clear D. Germline V gene lookup returns CDR1 SGHDN and CDR2 FVKESK. The V end lost 0 bases, the J end lost 5 bases, and 7 bases lay between the germline ends. The CDR3 has 13 residues. CDR3 loop: CASSQDVQETQYF. DNA for the CDR3: TGTGCCAGCAGCCAAGATGTCCAGGAGACCCAGTACTTC.

The sample holds one count of this clone. The V gene is TRBV19, the J gene TRBJ2-2; possibly TRBD2 for D (6 bases). V gave up 7 bases and J gave up 4 bases, with 16 bases separating them. The CDR3 is 15 residues long. Per the germline V gene, CDR1 is LNHDA and CDR2 is SQIVND (reference sequence). For the CDR3, the DNA is TGTGCCAGTAAGGAGGGAGAGGTTGGCACCGGGGAGCTGTTTTTT. Its protein product is CASKEGEVGTGELFF.

CDR3 protein: CASSQDPSASGSYEQYF. CDR3 coding DNA: TGCGCCAGCAGCCAAGATCCCTCGGCTAGCGGGAGTTACGAGCAGTACTTC. This chain links TRBV4-1 with TRBJ2-7; 10 bases line up with TRBD2. The CDR3 runs to 17 residues. Germline lookup yields CDR1 MGHRA and CDR2 YSYEKL. The junction had 9 bases not matched to a gene; V was cut back by 0 bases and J by 4 bases.

This chain uses TRBV10-2 with TRBJ2-1; no firm D call. Per germline, CDR1 WSHSY and CDR2 SAAADI. With 6 bases removed from V and 5 bases from J, the gap between germline ends came to 11 bases. The CDR3 runs 13 residues. The CDR3 reads CASRLSLHNEQFF. The CDR3 DNA follows: TGCGCCAGCAGATTGTCTCTTCACAATGAGCAGTTCTTC.

The V and J genes are TRBV30 and TRBJ1-5, with 7 nucleotides matching TRBD1. There are 14 residues in the CDR3. Germline V gene lookup returns CDR1 GTSNPN and CDR2 SVGIG (reference sequence). Unmatched junction bases numbered 4, after V lost 1 base and J lost 4 bases. The CDR3 nucleotides read TGTGCCTGGAGTGGCCCAGGGGGTAATCAGCCCCAGCATTTT. Protein sequence: CAWSGPGGNQPQHF.

The rearrangement joins TRBV18 to TRBJ2-7, with a tentative D call TRBD2 (5 bases). Trimming removed 3 bases from V and 9 bases from J, with 12 bases in between. The CDR3 contains 12 residues. Germline CDR1 is KGHSH and CDR2 is LQKENI. CDR3 nucleotides: TGTGCCAGCTCACCCTCTCGGGATTCGCAGTACTTC. Protein sequence: CASSPSRDSQYF.

The J gene is TRBJ2-5, the V gene TRBV9, with 7 bases aligning to TRBD1. The CDR3 spans 17 residues. CDR1 is SGDLS, CDR2 YYNGEE, per germline. The trim removed 2 bases at V and 3 bases at J, leaving 13 bases unmatched. The CDR3 protein is CASSVGFRDRQEETQYF. The CDR3 nucleotides are TGTGCCAGCAGCGTCGGCTTCCGGGACAGACAAGAAGAGACCCAGTACTTC.

The rearrangement joins TRBV5-1 to TRBJ2-5, with 8 bases identical to TRBD2. This CDR3 has 17 residues. The V gene end was trimmed by 3 bases and the J gene end by 2 bases; junction bases not matched to a gene: 12. CDR1 and CDR2 from the germline V gene are SGHRS and YFSETQ. The CDR3 region is CASSSYFSGAGQETQYF. The CDR3 DNA reads TGCGCCAGCAGCTCATACTTTAGCGGGGCTGGACAAGAGACCCAGTACTTC.

This clone was observed a few times. J is TRBJ2-2 and V is TRBV29-1, with D tentatively TRBD2 (5 bases). Per the germline V gene, CDR1 is SQVTM and CDR2 is ANQGSEA. V lost 4 bases, J lost 1 base, and 7 bases lay in between. The CDR3 sequence is 13 residues long. The CDR3 DNA is TGCAGCGTTGTAGGGAGGAACACCGGGGAGCTGTTTTTT. It yields the protein CSVVGRNTGELFF.

This clone was seen a few times. V usage is TRBV30 and J usage is TRBJ1-1; no firm D call. This CDR3 is 16 amino acids long. The germline gives CDR1 GTSNPN, CDR2 SVGIG (reference sequence). Deletions cut 2 bases from V and 1 base from J, with 17 bases between. The CDR3: CAWSLYRYKPNTEAFF. CDR3 DNA: TGTGCCTGGAGTCTTTATAGATATAAGCCGAACACTGAAGCTTTCTTT.

V usage is TRBV7-2 and J usage is TRBJ1-1, with D perhaps TRBD1 (5 bases). V lost 5 bases and J lost 2, with 9 bases in between. CDR1 is SGHTA, CDR2 FQGNSA, per germline. The CDR3 runs 13 residues. Here the CDR3 DNA reads TGTGCCAGCAGCCGACAGCAAAACACTGAAGCTTTCTTT. Translated, it gives CASSRQQNTEAFF. Complete variable domain (other parts from reference TRBV7-2 and TRBJ1-1): GAGVSQSPSNKVTEKGKDVELRCDPISGHTALYWYRQSLGQGLEFLIYFQGNSAPDKSGLPSDRFSAERTGGSVSTLTIQRTQQEDSAVYLCASSRQQNTEAFFGQGTRLTVV.

V and J are TRBV28 and TRBJ1-5; the match to TRBD1 covers 7 bases. Germline V gene lookup returns CDR1 MDHEN and CDR2 SYDVKM. The CDR3 has 15 residues. V was clipped by 5 bases and J by 4 bases; unmatched bases: 8. CDR3 loop: CASSLGQLSNQPQHF. The CDR3 DNA reads as TGTGCCAGCAGTCTGGGACAGCTCAGTAATCAGCCCCAGCATTTT.

This rearrangement joins TRBV29-1 to TRBJ2-2; 13 bases map to TRBD2. From germline, CDR1 is SQVTM and CDR2 ANQGSEA. V lost 7 bases, J lost 4 bases, and 9 bases stayed unmatched. The CDR3 is made up of 16 amino acids. The CDR3: CSGRTSGRSGTGELFF. CDR3 coding DNA: TGCAGCGGCAGGACTAGCGGGAGATCCGGCACCGGGGAGCTGTTTTTT.

The chain links TRBV7-6 to TRBJ2-3, with 9 bases identical to TRBD2. The CDR3 contains 15 residues. V trimming: 3 bases; J trimming: 1 base; junction bases outside the gene matches: 2. Germline V CDR1 and CDR2: SGHVS, FNYEAQ. The CDR3 loop is CASSFRLAGTDTQYF. The CDR3 coding sequence is TGTGCCAGCAGCTTCAGACTAGCGGGCACAGATACGCAGTATTTT.

This clone was detected a few times. This rearrangement joins TRBV14 to TRBJ2-3, with D hard to call. This CDR3 region has 15 residues. The germline V gene has CDR1 SGHDN and CDR2 FVKESK. V lost 5 bases to trimming and J lost 0 bases, with 12 bases between them. As DNA, the CDR3 is TGTGCCAGCAGCTCTCTGATCACTAGCACAGATACGCAGTATTTT. Protein sequence: CASSSLITSTDTQYF.

About this clone itself: The same CDR3 also results from other DNA sequences found in this sample. This chain joins TRBV27 and TRBJ2-7; TRBD2 matches 9 bases. CDR1 and CDR2 (germline): MNHEY, SMNVEV (reference sequence). The CDR3 covers 14 residues. V shed 6 bases and J 2 bases; nucleotides not matched to a gene: 5. The CDR3 here is CASRRREGPYEQYF. The CDR3 nucleotides read TGTGCCAGCAGAAGGCGGGAGGGTCCCTACGAGCAGTACTTC.

The table lists this clone with a few counts. V and J are TRBV7-2 and TRBJ2-3; 8 positions match TRBD2. V lost 4 bases to trimming and J lost 6 bases; unmatched junction nucleotides: 9. CDR3 length equals 15 residues. The V gene's germline CDR1 is SGHTA and CDR2 FQGNSA. CDR3 DNA: TGTGCCAGCAGCTCCCAAAGCGGGAGTAGGGATACGCAGTATTTT. The encoded protein is CASSSQSGSRDTQYF. Together with reference TRBV7-2 and TRBJ2-3, the CDR3 gives the full variable domain: GAGVSQSPSNKVTEKGKDVELRCDPISGHTALYWYRQSLGQGLEFLIYFQGNSAPDKSGLPSDRFSAERTGGSVSTLTIQRTQQEDSAVYLCASSSQSGSRDTQYFGPGTRLTVL.

This clone was seen a few times. This CDR3 reads CASSDWLVTAEQFF. The CDR3 nucleotides read TGTGCCAGCAGTGATTGGCTAGTAACTGCTGAGCAGTTCTTC. The V and J genes are TRBV2 and TRBJ2-1; D gene ambiguous. The length of the CDR3 is 14 residues. Germline lookup yields CDR1 SNHLY and CDR2 FYNNEI. Trimming stripped 3 bases from V and 9 bases from J, with 15 bases between.

This clone was detected only a few times. This chain connects TRBV30 to TRBJ1-5, with a weak D call TRBD1 (5 bases). Germline V gives CDR1 GTSNPN, CDR2 SVGIG (reference sequence). With 1 base removed from V and 0 bases from J, the gap between germline ends came to 7 bases. The CDR3 is 14 residues long. As DNA, the CDR3 is TGTGCCTGGAGTGACAGGACTAGCAATCAGCCCCAGCATTTT. It codes for CAWSDRTSNQPQHF.

This clone was detected only a few times. The chain has TRBV30 and TRBJ2-2, with D maybe TRBD1 (5 bases). The V gene's germline CDR1 is GTSNPN and CDR2 SVGIG (reference sequence). V lost 3 bases and J 1 base, leaving 6 bases between the germline ends. The CDR3 consists of 13 residues. The CDR3: CAWSTGNTGELFF. CDR3 in DNA: TGTGCCTGGAGCACAGGGAACACCGGGGAGCTGTTTTTT.

The V call is TRBV6-1, the J call TRBJ2-7; maybe TRBD1 (5 bases). The V end was cut by 7 bases, the J end by 2 bases, with 12 bases between. The CDR3 spans 13 residues. CDR1 is MNHNS and CDR2 is SASEGT in the germline V gene. CDR3 in DNA: TGTGCCAGCAACAGACAGATAGCCTACGAGCAGTACTTC. This codes for CASNRQIAYEQYF.

In its sample, this clone was seen a few times. The chain carries TRBV11-2 and TRBJ1-1; 7 bases are a match to TRBD1. V dropped 5 bases and J dropped 5; count of bases not matched to a gene: 11. The length of the CDR3 is 15 residues. CDR1 SGHAT and CDR2 FQNNGV come from the germline V gene. The CDR3: CASSQTGGGYTEAFF. In DNA form, the CDR3 reads TGTGCCAGCAGCCAAACGGGAGGGGGCTATACTGAAGCTTTCTTT.

The chain combines TRBV4-2 with TRBJ2-2; 8 bases match TRBD2. V shed 1 base, J shed 5 bases, and the junction held 3 bases outside the gene matches. The germline V gene encodes CDR1 LGHNA and CDR2 YNFKEQ. CDR3 length: 15 residues. The CDR3, as DNA: TGTGCCAGCAGCCAAGTGGTAGCGGGGACCGGGGAGCTGTTTTTT. Translated, it gives CASSQVVAGTGELFF.

The chain combines TRBV4-3 with TRBJ2-3, with TRBD2 matching 10 bases. This CDR3 region has 14 residues. Germline-derived CDR1 and CDR2 are LGHNA and YSLEER. After removal of 3 bases from V and 5 bases from J, the junction contained 2 bases not matched to a gene. CDR3 residues: CASSQASGRDTQYF. CDR3 DNA sequence: TGCGCCAGCAGCCAGGCTAGCGGGAGAGATACGCAGTATTTT.

This clone was seen a few times. This chain connects TRBV7-8 to TRBJ2-3, with 14 nucleotides matching TRBD2. CDR1 and CDR2 from the germline V gene are SGHVS and FQNEAQ. CDR3 length: 15 residues. J was trimmed by 5 bases and V by 5 bases; bases with no gene match: 3. DNA for the CDR3: TGTGCCAGCAGCCCGGGACTAGCGGGAGTAGATACGCAGTATTTT. It encodes CASSPGLAGVDTQYF.

The CDR3 loop is CASSPSLAVKETQYF. DNA for the CDR3: TGCGCCAGCAGTCCCTCACTAGCGGTAAAAGAGACCCAGTACTTC. J is TRBJ2-5 and V is TRBV5-1; 8 bases map to TRBD2. Germline CDR1 is SGHRS and CDR2 is YFSETQ. This CDR3 has 15 amino acids. Trimming took 5 bases from V and 3 from J; bases not matched to a gene: 9.

This clone was counted between two and nine times. CDR3 in DNA: TGTGCTAGTGGATCCGGGACTCTAAACGGGGAGCTGTTTTTT. This sequence encodes CASGSGTLNGELFF. V is TRBV12-5 and J is TRBJ2-2; D possibly corresponds to TRBD2 (6 bases). This CDR3 spans 14 amino acids. The germline gives CDR1 LGHNT, CDR2 FRNRAP. V was clipped by 6 bases and J by 7 bases, with 15 bases between them.